One sample yielded the 2 T cell receptor beta chains listed below, sequenced in a study of T cell changes during pregnancy in multiple sclerosis. The protocol was immunoSEQ multiplex PCR, while the TCRdb copy is restricted to in-frame clones and leaves out a portion. The data contain some 83,000 clones, over 80% of them seen just once; the ten biggest clones take up roughly 3.5%. Specimen: PBMCs, collected in the first trimester of pregnancy. Source of these receptors: a female donor in good health, serving as a control in a pregnancy study. Some clones in this sample may be carry-over from other donors' samples.

This clone was seen once. The V call is TRBV6-5, the J call TRBJ2-3, with D tentatively TRBD2 (6 bases). The CDR3 has 15 residues. The germline V gene encodes CDR1 MNHEY and CDR2 SVGAGI. V lost 0 bases, J lost 9 bases, and 16 bases lay in between. CDR3 DNA: TGTGCCAGCAGTTACTCTGTACTAGCCCAAACGACGCAGTATTTT. This sequence encodes CASSYSVLAQTTQYF.

J is TRBJ1-1 and V is TRBV15; D might be TRBD1 (5 bases). The CDR3 is 13 amino acids. V gave up 0 bases and J gave up 6 bases, with 8 bases separating them. The V gene's germline CDR1 is LNHNV and CDR2 YYDKDF (reference sequence). The CDR3 loop is CATSRDEGAEAFF. Written as DNA, the CDR3 is TGTGCCACCAGCAGAGACGAAGGGGCTGAAGCTTTCTTT. Drawing the rest from reference TRBV15 and TRBJ1-1, the complete variable domain is DAMVIQNPRYQVTQFGKPVTLSCSQTLNHNVMYWYQQKSSQAPKLLFHYYDKDFNNEADTPDNFQSRRPNTSFCFLDIRSPGLGDTAMYLCATSRDEGAEAFFGQGTRLTVV.